The subject of this entry is one T cell receptor (beta chain). The antigen remains unidentified. This record comes from a study of blood T cells in healthy people across ages. Regarding the study as a whole: Unknown donor CMV status possibly confounded expanded clonotype changes. Because sorting was not performed, PBMCs prevented conclusive naive versus antigen-experienced comparison.

The V gene lost 5 bases and the J gene lost 2 bases, with 15 bases spanning the gap. The germline CDR1 and CDR2 sequences are GTSNPN and SVGIG (reference sequence). The CDR3 sequence is 14 residues long. Using a J-beta primer mix together with a sample-barcoded 5' primer, a second PCR was run for about 6 to 12 cycles. From the 5' RACE reads, TCRdb called clonotypes with MiXCR, one entry per CDR3 protein. Here the sample spans some 1.5 million distinct CDR3 sequences, under 30% being singletons. The chain joins TRBV30 to TRBJ1-1, with no clear D. Sequencing was carried out using blood. This receptor was obtained from a woman between 25 and 40 years old in good health. CDR3 bases: TGTGCCTGGGGTCGAAGTAGGGTCAACACTGAAGCTTTCTTT. It codes for CAWGRSRVNTEAFF.